Reported below is one T cell receptor beta chain. This specimen comes from a study of blood T cell repertoires in COVID-19. Background on the study: Whether acute or convalescent, the COVID-19 samples came from the United States, Italy and Spain. The cDNA or gDNA used as material had been derived from T cells, B-cell-depleted T cells, or PBMCs.

Sequenced by immunoSEQ multiplex PCR; TCRdb stores in-frame clones only, minus some. The data hold fewer than 130,000 clones, with approximately 70% observed a single time. V gave up 1 base and J gave up 4 bases; unmatched junction bases: 4. The germline V gene encodes CDR1 LNHNV and CDR2 YYDKDF (reference sequence). This CDR3 has 15 residues. Sequenced sample: peripheral blood. The chain has TRBV15 and TRBJ2-1, with 7 bases identical to TRBD1. The TCR comes from a man older than 75 with acute or convalescent COVID-19. CDR3 bases: TGTGCCACCAGCAGAGCGGGACAGAGTTACAATGAGCAGTTCTTC. Its protein is CATSRAGQSYNEQFF.